The 10 T cell receptor beta chains in this list originate from one sample, sequenced in a study of neurological immune-mediated disorders. In TCRdb, the 5' RACE reads were re-called with MiXCR into one record per CDR3 protein. The sample holds approximately 85,000 distinct CDR3 sequences, roughly 4.3% seen once. The time point here: longitudinal time-point 3. What was sequenced was PBMCs. These receptor sequences come from a woman aged 60-75 years with multiple sclerosis.

This clonotype was seen many times. The chain couples TRBV5-1 to TRBJ2-3, with D possibly being TRBD1 or TRBD2 (5 bases each). CDR1 and CDR2 from the germline V gene are SGHRS and YFSETQ. V was pared by 0 bases and J by 9 bases, with 17 bases between. The CDR3 spans 15 residues. CDR3 amino acids: CASSLGDAREETQYF. CDR3 sequence (DNA): TGCGCCAGCAGCTTGGGGGACGCCCGCGAGGAGACGCAGTATTTT. The entire variable domain, with the rest obtained from reference TRBV5-1 and TRBJ2-3, is as follows: KAGVTQTPRYLIKTRGQQVTLSCSPISGHRSVSWYQQTPGQGLQFLFEYFSETQRNKGNFPGRFSGRQFSNSRSEMNVSTLELGDSALYLCASSLGDAREETQYFGPGTRLTVL.

The sample holds many counts of this clonotype. This chain connects TRBV27 to TRBJ1-5; D is perhaps TRBD1 (5 bases). This CDR3 region has 16 residues. V gave up 5 bases and J gave up 2 bases, with 16 bases separating them. Germline V gene sequence: CDR1 MNHEY, CDR2 SMNVEV (reference sequence). CDR3 in amino acids: CASSKEAGIGNQPQHF. As DNA, the CDR3 is TGTGCCAGCAGTAAAGAGGCAGGGATCGGCAATCAGCCCCAGCATTTT.

This clonotype has just a few counts. The chain recombines TRBV6-1 with TRBJ1-4; D is unclear. Trimming left V 1 base short and J 8 bases short, with 14 bases between. Germline V lookup: CDR1 MNHNS, CDR2 SASEGT. CDR3 length: 15 residues. The CDR3 bases are TGTGCCAGCAGTGAAGTACGGCAGAGGCCGGAAAAACTGTTTTTT. Its protein is CASSEVRQRPEKLFF.

This clonotype was seen ten or more times. The V gene is TRBV5-1, the J gene TRBJ2-6; TRBD2 aligns across 13 bases. The CDR3 loop spans 19 amino acids. Germline CDR1 and CDR2: SGHRS and YFSETQ. The trim removed 6 bases at V and 2 bases at J, leaving 11 bases unmatched. The CDR3 protein is CASTATSGGYGAGANVLTF. As DNA, the CDR3 is TGCGCCAGCACCGCGACTAGCGGGGGGTATGGGGCTGGGGCCAACGTCCTGACTTTC.

This clonotype was detected many times. This sequence joins TRBV3-1 and TRBJ2-3; D unclear. The CDR3 spans 13 residues. The V end was cut by 0 bases, the J end by 3 bases, with 4 bases between. CDR1 and CDR2 from the germline V gene are LGHDT and YNNKEL (reference sequence). The CDR3: CASSQERTDTQYF. The CDR3 DNA follows: TGTGCCAGCAGCCAAGAGAGAACAGATACGCAGTATTTT.

The gene calls are TRBV6-5 and TRBJ1-5; D gene uncertain. The CDR3 has 13 amino acids. Germline loops: CDR1 MNHEY, CDR2 SVGAGI. V was trimmed by 6 bases and J by 5 bases, leaving 11 bases between them. CDR3 coding DNA: TGTGCCAGCAGCCCAAGTCGGGATCAGCCCCAGCATTTT. Protein sequence: CASSPSRDQPQHF.

This clonotype was counted ten times or more. The V call is TRBV20-1, the J call TRBJ1-2; D uncertain. The CDR3 totals 12 residues. V lost 3 bases, J lost 3 bases, and 8 bases lay in between. Germline V lookup: CDR1 DFQATT, CDR2 SNEGSKA (reference sequence). For the CDR3, the DNA is TGCAGTGCTAGTGTGGGAGACTATGGCTACACCTTC. Translating gives CSASVGDYGYTF.

This clonotype was recorded a few times. This rearrangement joins TRBV5-6 to TRBJ1-1, with 8 bases matching TRBD1. V lost 4 bases to trimming and J lost 5 bases; unmatched junction nucleotides: 13. Germline-derived CDR1 and CDR2 are SGHDT and YYEEEE. The CDR3 runs to 16 residues. CDR3 amino acids: CASSTGTGWPRTEAFF. CDR3 bases: TGTGCCAGCAGCACCGGGACAGGTTGGCCCCGGACTGAAGCTTTCTTT.

This clonotype has ten or more counts. The chain recombines TRBV20-1 with TRBJ1-5, with D unresolved. Trimming removed 0 bases from V and 9 bases from J, with 15 bases in between. CDR3 length: 14 amino acids. The germline CDR1 and CDR2 sequences are DFQATT and SNEGSKA (reference sequence). The CDR3 sequence: CSARDELMALPQHF. CDR3 coding DNA: TGCAGTGCTAGAGATGAGTTGATGGCGTTGCCCCAGCATTTT.

This clonotype was observed many times. This chain links TRBV12-3 or TRBV12-4 with TRBJ1-2, with D unclear. The V gene lost 4 bases and the J gene lost 4 bases, with 10 bases spanning the gap. The length of the CDR3 is 13 residues. CDR3 sequence reads: CASSSAGLYGYTF. As DNA, the CDR3 is TGTGCCAGCAGTTCGGCAGGACTCTATGGCTACACCTTC.